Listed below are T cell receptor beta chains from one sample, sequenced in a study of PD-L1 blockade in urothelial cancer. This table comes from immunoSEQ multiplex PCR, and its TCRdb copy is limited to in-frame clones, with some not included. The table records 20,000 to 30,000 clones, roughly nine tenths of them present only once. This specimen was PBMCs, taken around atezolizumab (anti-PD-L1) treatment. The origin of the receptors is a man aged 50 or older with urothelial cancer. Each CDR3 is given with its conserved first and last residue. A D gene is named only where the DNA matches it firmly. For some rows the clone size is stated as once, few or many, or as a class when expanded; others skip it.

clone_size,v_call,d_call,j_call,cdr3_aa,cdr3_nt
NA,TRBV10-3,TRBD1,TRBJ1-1,CAIETGMGTEAFF,TGTGCCATCGAGACAGGGATGGGGACTGAAGCTTTCTTT
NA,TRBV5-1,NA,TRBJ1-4,CASSLVGQGEKLFF,TGCGCCAGCAGCTTGGTCGGCCAGGGGGAAAAACTGTTTTTT
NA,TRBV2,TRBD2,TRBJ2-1,CASIGTSGGEQFF,TGTGCCAGCATTGGGACTAGCGGAGGGGAGCAGTTCTTC
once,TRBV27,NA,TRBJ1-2,CASSLFEGSYGYTF,TGTGCCAGCAGTTTATTCGAGGGATCTTATGGCTACACCTTC
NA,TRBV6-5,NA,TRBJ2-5,CASSSPGDPKTQYF,TGTGCCAGCAGTTCACCAGGGGATCCAAAGACCCAGTACTTC
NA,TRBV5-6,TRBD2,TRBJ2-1,CASSLPSSGYNEQFF,TGTGCCAGCAGCTTGCCGTCTAGCGGATACAATGAGCAGTTCTTC
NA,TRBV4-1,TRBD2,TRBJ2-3,CASSQVILAGGRGTDTQYF,TGCGCCAGCAGCCAAGTAATACTAGCGGGGGGGAGAGGCACAGATACGCAGTATTTT
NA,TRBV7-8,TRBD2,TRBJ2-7,CASSPGTSGNMGQYF,TGTGCCAGCAGCCCCGGGACTAGCGGGAATATGGGGCAGTACTTC
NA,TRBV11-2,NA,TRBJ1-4,CASSWPTGTNEKLFF,TGTGCCAGCAGCTGGCCGACAGGAACTAATGAAAAACTGTTTTTT
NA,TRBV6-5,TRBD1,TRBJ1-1,CASSYSVRDRNTEAFF,TGTGCCAGCAGTTACTCGGTTAGGGACAGGAACACTGAAGCTTTCTTT
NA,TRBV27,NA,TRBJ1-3,CASSFGGAGGNTIYF,TGTGCCAGCAGTTTTGGGGGGGCAGGTGGAAACACCATATATTTT
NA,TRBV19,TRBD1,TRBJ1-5,CASRGTGDQPQHF,TGTGCCAGTAGAGGGACAGGGGACCAGCCCCAGCATTTT
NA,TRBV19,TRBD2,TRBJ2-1,CASSILAGVFNEQFF,TGTGCCAGTAGTATTCTTGCGGGAGTGTTCAATGAGCAGTTCTTC
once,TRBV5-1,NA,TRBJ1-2,CASSRETNYGYTF,TGCGCCAGCAGCCGGGAAACTAACTATGGCTACACCTTC
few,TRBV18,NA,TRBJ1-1,CASSPGRPEAFF,TGTGCCAGCTCACCTGGGCGTCCTGAAGCTTTCTTT
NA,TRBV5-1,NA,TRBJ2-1,CASSLGYCNEQFF,TGCGCCAGCAGCTTGGGATACTGCAATGAGCAGTTCTTC
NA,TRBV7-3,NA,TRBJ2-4,CASSLTIVDDIQYF,TGTGCCAGCAGCCTAACGATTGTAGATGACATTCAGTACTTC
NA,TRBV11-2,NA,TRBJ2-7,CASSPSWTATYEQYF,TGTGCCAGCAGCCCGAGCTGGACAGCTACCTACGAGCAGTACTTC
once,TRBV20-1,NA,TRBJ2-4,CSSVAKNIQYF,TGCAGTTCTGTAGCCAAAAACATTCAGTACTTC
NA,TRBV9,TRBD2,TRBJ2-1,CASSVGGLAGNEQFF,TGTGCCAGCAGCGTAGGGGGACTAGCAGGCAATGAGCAGTTCTTC
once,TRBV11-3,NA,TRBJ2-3,CASSSQGRNTDTQYF,TGTGCCAGCAGCAGTCAGGGCAGAAACACAGATACGCAGTATTTT
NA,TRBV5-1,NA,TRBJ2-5,CASSLDYRETQYF,TGCGCCAGCAGCCTGGACTATAGGGAGACCCAGTACTTC
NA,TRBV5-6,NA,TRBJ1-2,CASSLGRGLYGYTF,TGTGCCAGCAGCTTGGGTCGGGGACTCTATGGCTACACCTTC
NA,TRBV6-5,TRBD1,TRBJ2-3,CASSYRDRDIDTQYF,TGTGCCAGCAGTTACCGGGACAGGGACATTGATACGCAGTATTTT
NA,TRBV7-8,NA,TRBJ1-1,CASSLALGDSGEAFF,TGTGCCAGCAGCTTAGCGCTGGGGGACTCGGGTGAAGCTTTCTTT
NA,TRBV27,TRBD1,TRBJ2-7,CASSQGAGYGQYF,TGTGCCAGCAGCCAGGGGGCGGGGTACGGGCAGTACTTC
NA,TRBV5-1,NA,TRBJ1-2,CASSLGTVDNYGYTF,TGCGCCAGCAGCTTGGGGACAGTAGATAACTATGGCTACACCTTC
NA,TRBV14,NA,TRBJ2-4,CASSSPGRENIQYF,TGTGCCAGCAGCTCGCCAGGGCGAGAAAACATTCAGTACTTC
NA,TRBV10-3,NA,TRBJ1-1,CAISNTENTEAFF,TGTGCCATCAGTAATACTGAGAACACTGAAGCTTTCTTT
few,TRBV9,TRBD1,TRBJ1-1,CASSVGPKGGITEAFF,TGTGCCAGCAGCGTAGGCCCTAAAGGGGGCATAACTGAAGCTTTCTTT
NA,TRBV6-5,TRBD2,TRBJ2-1,CASGTRYNEQFF,TGTGCCTCCGGGACTAGGTACAATGAGCAGTTCTTC
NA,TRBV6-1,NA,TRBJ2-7,CASSVNGNGASEQYF,TGTGCCAGCAGTGTCAATGGAAACGGCGCTAGCGAGCAGTACTTC
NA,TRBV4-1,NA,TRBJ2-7,CASSQVGQAHREQYF,TGCGCCAGCAGCCAAGTGGGGCAGGCGCATCGCGAGCAGTACTTC
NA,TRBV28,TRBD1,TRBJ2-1,CASSYHRGRYNEQFF,TGTGCCAGCAGCTATCACAGGGGTCGCTACAATGAGCAGTTCTTC
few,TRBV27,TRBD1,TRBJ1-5,CASSFFGQGGHQPQHF,TGTGCCAGCAGTTTTTTCGGACAGGGTGGCCATCAGCCCCAGCATTTT
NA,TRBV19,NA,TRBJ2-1,CASEEQGGRRDEQFF,TGTGCCAGTGAGGAACAGGGGGGGAGGCGGGATGAGCAGTTCTTC
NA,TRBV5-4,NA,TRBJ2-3,CASSPKTGTDTQYF,TGTGCCAGCAGCCCCAAGACAGGCACAGATACGCAGTATTTT
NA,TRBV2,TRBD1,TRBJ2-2,CASREAGTDRTGELFF,TGTGCCAGCAGAGAAGCCGGGACAGATCGTACCGGGGAGCTGTTTTTT
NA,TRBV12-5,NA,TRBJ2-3,CASGLGRVTDTQYF,TGTGCTAGTGGTTTGGGACGGGTCACAGATACGCAGTATTTT
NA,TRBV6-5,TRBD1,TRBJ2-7,CASTRGTGAYEQYF,TGTGCCAGCACCCGCGGGACAGGGGCCTACGAGCAGTACTTC
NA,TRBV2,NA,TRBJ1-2,CASSEEGLGLPYGYTF,TGTGCCAGCAGTGAAGAAGGATTAGGACTGCCGTATGGCTACACCTTC
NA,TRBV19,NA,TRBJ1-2,CASSINSGISGYTF,TGTGCCAGTAGTATTAATTCCGGGATCAGTGGCTACACCTTC
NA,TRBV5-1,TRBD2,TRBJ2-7,CASSWTGRGRGYEQYF,TGCGCCAGCAGTTGGACCGGGAGGGGAAGAGGTTACGAGCAGTACTTC